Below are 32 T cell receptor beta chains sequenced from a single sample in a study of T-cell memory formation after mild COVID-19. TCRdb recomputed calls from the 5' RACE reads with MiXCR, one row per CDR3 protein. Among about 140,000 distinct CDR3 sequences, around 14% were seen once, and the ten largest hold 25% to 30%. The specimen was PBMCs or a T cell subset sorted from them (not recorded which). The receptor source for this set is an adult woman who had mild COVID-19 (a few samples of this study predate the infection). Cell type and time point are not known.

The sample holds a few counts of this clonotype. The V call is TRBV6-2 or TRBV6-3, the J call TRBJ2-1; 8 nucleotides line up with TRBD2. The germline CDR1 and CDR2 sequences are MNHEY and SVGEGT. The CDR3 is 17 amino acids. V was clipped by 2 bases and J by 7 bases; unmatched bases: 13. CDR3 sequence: CASSYVSSGGHQNEQFF. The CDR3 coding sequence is TGTGCCAGCAGTTACGTTAGTTCGGGAGGGCACCAAAATGAGCAGTTCTTC.

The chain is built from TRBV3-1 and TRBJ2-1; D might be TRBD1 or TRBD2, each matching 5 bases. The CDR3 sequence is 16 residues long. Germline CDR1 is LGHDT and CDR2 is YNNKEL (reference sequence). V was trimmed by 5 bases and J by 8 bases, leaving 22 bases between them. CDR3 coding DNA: TGTGCCAGCAGCTCGGGACCCAGCATGGTTTACGATGAGCAGTTCTTC. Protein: CASSSGPSMVYDEQFF.

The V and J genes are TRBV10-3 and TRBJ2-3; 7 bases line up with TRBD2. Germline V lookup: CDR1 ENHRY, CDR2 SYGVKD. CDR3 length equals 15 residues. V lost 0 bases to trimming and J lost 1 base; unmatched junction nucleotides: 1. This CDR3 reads CAISESTSRTDTQYF. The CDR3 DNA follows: TGTGCCATCAGTGAGTCGACTAGCCGCACAGATACGCAGTATTTT.

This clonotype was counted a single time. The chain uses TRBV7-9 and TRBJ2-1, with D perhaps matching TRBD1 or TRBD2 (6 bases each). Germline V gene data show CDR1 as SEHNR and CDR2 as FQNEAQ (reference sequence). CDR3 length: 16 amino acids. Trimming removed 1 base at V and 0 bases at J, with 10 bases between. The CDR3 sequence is CASSLVGGRSYNEQFF. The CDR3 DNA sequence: TGTGCCAGCAGCTTAGTAGGGGGGCGCTCCTACAATGAGCAGTTCTTC. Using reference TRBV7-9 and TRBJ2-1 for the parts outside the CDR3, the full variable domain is DTGVSQNPRHKITKRGQNVTFRCDPISEHNRLYWYRQTLGQGPEFLTYFQNEAQLEKSRLLSDRFSAERPKGSFSTLEIQRTEQGDSAMYLCASSLVGGRSYNEQFFGPGTRLTVL.

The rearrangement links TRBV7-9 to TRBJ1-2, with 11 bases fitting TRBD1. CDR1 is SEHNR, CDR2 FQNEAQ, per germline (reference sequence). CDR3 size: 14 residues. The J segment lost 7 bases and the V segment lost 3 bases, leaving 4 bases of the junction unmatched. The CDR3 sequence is CASSFEDRGLGYTF. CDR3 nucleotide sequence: TGTGCCAGCAGCTTCGAGGACAGGGGGCTTGGCTACACCTTC. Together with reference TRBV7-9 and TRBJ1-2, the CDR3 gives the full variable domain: DTGVSQNPRHKITKRGQNVTFRCDPISEHNRLYWYRQTLGQGPEFLTYFQNEAQLEKSRLLSDRFSAERPKGSFSTLEIQRTEQGDSAMYLCASSFEDRGLGYTFGSGTRLTVV.

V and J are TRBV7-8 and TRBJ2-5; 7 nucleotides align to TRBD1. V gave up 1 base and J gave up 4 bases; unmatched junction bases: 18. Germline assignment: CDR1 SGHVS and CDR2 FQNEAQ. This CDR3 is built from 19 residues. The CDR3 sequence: CASSLGTGTDSPVAETQYF. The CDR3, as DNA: TGTGCCAGCAGCTTAGGGACCGGGACAGACTCCCCGGTGGCAGAGACCCAGTACTTC.

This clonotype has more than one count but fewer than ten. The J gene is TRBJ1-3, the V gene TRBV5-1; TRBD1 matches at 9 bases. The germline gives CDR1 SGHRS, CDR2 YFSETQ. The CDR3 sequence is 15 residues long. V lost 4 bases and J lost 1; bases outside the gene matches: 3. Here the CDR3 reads CASSPGTGSGNTIYF. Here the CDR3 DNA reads TGCGCCAGCAGCCCTGGGACAGGGTCTGGAAACACCATATATTTT.

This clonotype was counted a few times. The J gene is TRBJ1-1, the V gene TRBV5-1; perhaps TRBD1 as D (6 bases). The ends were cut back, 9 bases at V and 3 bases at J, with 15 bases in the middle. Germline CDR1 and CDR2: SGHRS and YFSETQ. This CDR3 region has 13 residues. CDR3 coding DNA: TGCGCCACCCGGACAGAATTTTACACTGAAGCTTTCTTT. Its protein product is CATRTEFYTEAFF.

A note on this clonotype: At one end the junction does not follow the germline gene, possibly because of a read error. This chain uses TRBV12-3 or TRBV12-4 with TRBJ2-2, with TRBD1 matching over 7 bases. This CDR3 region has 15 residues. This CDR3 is CASSLGGINTGELFF. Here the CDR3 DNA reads TGTGCCAGCAGCTTAGGGGGCATTAACACCGGGGAGCTGTTTTTT.

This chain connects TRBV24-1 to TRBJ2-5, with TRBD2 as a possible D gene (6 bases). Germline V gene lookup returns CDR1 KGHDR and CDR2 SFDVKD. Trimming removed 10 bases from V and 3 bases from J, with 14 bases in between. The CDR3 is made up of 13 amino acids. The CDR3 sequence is CATTDGGEETQYF. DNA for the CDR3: TGTGCCACTACCGACGGAGGGGAAGAGACCCAGTACTTC.

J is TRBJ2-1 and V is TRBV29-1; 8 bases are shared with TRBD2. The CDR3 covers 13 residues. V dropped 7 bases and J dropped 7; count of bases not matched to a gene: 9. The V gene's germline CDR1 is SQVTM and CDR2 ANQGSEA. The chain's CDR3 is CSGAGTRYNEQFF. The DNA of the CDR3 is TGCAGCGGAGCCGGGACTAGGTATAATGAGCAGTTCTTC.

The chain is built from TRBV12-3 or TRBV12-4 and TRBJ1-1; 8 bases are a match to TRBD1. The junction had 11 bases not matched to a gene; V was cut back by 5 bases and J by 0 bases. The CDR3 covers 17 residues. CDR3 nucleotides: TGTGCCAGCAGTCCCGGGACAGGCATCATTCTGAACACTGAAGCTTTCTTT. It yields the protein CASSPGTGIILNTEAFF.

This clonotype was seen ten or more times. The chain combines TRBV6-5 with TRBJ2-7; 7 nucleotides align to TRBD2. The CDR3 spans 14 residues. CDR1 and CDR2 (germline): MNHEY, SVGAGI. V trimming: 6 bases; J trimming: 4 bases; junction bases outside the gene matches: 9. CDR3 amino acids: CASSHGTNVYEQYF. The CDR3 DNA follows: TGTGCCAGCAGCCACGGGACTAACGTTTACGAGCAGTACTTC.

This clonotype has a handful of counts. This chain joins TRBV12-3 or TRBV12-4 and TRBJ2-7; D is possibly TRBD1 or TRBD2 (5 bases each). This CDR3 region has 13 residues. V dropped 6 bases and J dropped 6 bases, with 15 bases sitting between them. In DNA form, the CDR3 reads TGTGCCAGCAGCCGCGTGGAGAGGGGCGAGCAGTACTTC. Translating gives CASSRVERGEQYF.

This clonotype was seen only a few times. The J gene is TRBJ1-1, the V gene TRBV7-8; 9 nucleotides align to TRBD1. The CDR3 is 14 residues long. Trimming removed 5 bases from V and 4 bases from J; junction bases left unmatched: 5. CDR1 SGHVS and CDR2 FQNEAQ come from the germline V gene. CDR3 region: CASSHRDRATEAFF. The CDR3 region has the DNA TGTGCCAGCAGCCACCGGGACAGGGCCACTGAAGCTTTCTTT.

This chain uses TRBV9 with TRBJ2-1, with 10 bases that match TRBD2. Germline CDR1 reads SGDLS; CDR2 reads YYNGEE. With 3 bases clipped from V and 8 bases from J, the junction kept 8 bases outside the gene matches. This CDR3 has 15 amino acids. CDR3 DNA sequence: TGTGCCAGCAGCGGCTCAGCGGGAGGGTTGGATGAGCAGTTCTTC. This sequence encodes CASSGSAGGLDEQFF.

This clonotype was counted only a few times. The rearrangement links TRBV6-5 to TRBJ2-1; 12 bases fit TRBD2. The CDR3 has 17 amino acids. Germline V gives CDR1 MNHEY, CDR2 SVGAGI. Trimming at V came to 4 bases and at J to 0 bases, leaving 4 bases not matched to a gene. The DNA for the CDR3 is TGTGCCAGCAGTTTCCCGACTAGCGGGGGCTCCTACAATGAGCAGTTCTTC. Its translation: CASSFPTSGGSYNEQFF.

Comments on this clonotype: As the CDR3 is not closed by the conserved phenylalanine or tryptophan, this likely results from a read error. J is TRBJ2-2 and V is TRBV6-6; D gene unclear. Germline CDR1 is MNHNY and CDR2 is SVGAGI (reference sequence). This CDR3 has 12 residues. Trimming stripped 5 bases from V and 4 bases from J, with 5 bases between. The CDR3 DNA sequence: TGTGCCAGCAGTCACAGCACCGGGGAGCTGTTTCTT. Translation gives CASSHSTGELFL.

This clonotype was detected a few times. The CDR3 is CASSQVESGVPEQYF. The DNA for the CDR3 is TGTGCCAGCAGCCAAGTTGAATCGGGAGTGCCCGAGCAGTACTTC. The chain joins TRBV4-2 to TRBJ2-7, with TRBD2 as a possible D gene (6 bases). Germline CDR1 LGHNA, CDR2 YNFKEQ. V lost 1 base to trimming and J lost 6 bases, with 16 bases between them. The CDR3 is 15 amino acids.

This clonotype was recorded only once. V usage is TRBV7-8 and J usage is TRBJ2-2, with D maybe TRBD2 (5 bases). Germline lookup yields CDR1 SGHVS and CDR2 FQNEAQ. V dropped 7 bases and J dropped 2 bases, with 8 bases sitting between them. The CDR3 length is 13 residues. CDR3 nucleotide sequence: TGTGCCAGCAATCGGGGTAACACCGGGGAGCTGTTTTTT. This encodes CASNRGNTGELFF.

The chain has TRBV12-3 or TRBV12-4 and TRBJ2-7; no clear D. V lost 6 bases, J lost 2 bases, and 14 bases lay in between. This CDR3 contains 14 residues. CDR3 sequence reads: CASSSDLGTYEQYF. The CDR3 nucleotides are TGTGCCAGCAGCTCCGACCTAGGGACCTACGAGCAGTACTTC.

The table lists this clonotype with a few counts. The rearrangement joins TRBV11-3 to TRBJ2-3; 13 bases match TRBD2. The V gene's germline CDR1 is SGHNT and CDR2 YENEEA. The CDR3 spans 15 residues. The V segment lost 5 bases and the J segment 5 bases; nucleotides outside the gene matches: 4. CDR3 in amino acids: CASSQTSGGIDTQYF. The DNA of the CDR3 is TGTGCCAGCAGCCAGACTAGCGGGGGGATAGATACGCAGTATTTT. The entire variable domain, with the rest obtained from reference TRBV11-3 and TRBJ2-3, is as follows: EAGVVQSPRYKIIEKKQPVAFWCNPISGHNTLYWYLQNLGQGPELLIRYENEEAVDDSQLPKDRFSAERLKGVDSTLKIQPAELGDSAVYLCASSQTSGGIDTQYFGPGTRLTVL.

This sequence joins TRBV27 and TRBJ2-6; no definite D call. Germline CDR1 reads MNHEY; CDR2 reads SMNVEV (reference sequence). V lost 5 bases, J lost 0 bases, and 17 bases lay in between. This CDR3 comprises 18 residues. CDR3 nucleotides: TGTGCCAGCAGTCCCGAGGCAGGTACCATCTCTGGGGCCAACGTCCTGACTTTC. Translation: CASSPEAGTISGANVLTF.

CDR3 amino acids: CASSVVDGPGNTIYF. For the CDR3, the DNA is TGTGCCAGCAGCGTAGTGGACGGCCCTGGAAACACCATATATTTT. This chain links TRBV9 with TRBJ1-3, with D hard to call. The length of the CDR3 is 15 residues. The V end was cut by 0 bases, the J end by 2 bases, with 9 bases between. Germline CDR1 reads SGDLS; CDR2 reads YYNGEE.

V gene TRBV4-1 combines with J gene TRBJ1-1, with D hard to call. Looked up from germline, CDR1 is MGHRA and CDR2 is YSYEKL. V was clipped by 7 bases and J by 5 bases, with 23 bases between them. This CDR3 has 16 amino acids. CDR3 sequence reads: CASTVGGGFGKTEAFF. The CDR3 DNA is TGCGCCAGCACCGTGGGCGGAGGGTTTGGGAAGACTGAAGCTTTCTTT.

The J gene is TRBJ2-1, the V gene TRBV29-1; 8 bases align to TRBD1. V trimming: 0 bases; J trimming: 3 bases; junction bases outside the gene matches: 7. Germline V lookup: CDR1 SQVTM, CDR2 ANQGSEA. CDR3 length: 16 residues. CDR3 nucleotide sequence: TGCAGCGTTGAAGATCAAGGACAGGGCTTCTACAATGAGCAGTTCTTC. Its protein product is CSVEDQGQGFYNEQFF.

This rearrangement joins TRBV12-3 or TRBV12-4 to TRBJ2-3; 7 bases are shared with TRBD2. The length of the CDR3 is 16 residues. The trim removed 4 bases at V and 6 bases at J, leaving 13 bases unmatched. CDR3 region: CASSSPQRGFADTQYF. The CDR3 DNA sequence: TGTGCCAGCAGTTCTCCCCAGCGGGGATTTGCTGATACGCAGTATTTT.

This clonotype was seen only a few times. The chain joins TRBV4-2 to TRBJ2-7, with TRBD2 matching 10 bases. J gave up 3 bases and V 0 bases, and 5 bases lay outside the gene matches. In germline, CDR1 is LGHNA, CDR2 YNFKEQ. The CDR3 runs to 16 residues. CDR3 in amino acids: CASSQDASGSRYEQYF. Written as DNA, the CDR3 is TGTGCCAGCAGCCAAGACGCTAGCGGGAGTCGCTACGAGCAGTACTTC.

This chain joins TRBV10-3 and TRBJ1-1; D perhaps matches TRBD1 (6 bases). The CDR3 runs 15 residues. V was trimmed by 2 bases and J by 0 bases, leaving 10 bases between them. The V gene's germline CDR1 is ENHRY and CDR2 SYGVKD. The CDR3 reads CAISENTGLNTEAFF. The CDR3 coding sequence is TGTGCCATCAGTGAGAACACAGGGTTGAACACTGAAGCTTTCTTT.

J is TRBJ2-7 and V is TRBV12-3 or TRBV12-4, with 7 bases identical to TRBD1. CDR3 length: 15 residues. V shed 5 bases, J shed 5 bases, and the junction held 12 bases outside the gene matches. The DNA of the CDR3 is TGTGCCAGCAGTACCCCCCTGACAGGGCACAACGAGCAGTACTTC. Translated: CASSTPLTGHNEQYF.

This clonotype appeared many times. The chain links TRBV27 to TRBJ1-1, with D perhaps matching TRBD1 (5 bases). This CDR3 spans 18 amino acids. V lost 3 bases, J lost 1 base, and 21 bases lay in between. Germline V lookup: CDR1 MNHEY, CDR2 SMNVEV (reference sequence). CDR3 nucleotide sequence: TGTGCCAGCAGTTTCTATGGCAGGGATGGGGTATGGAACACTGAAGCTTTCTTT. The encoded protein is CASSFYGRDGVWNTEAFF.

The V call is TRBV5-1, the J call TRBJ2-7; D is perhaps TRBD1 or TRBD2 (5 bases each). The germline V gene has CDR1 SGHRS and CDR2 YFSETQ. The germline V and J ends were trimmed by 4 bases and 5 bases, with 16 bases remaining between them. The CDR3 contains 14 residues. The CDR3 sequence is CASSLPEGLNEQYF. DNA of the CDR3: TGCGCCAGCAGCCTGCCAGAGGGGCTCAACGAGCAGTACTTC.